Shown below are 32 T cell receptor beta chains from a single sample sequenced in a study of cytomegalovirus exposure and HLA in healthy donors. The PCR was carried out with 60 Vbeta primers and 13 Jbeta primers. Measured with immunoSEQ multiplex PCR; TCRdb has only the in-frame clones, and not every one. The sample yields 130,000 or so clones, 77% seen once. Sequences were obtained from PBMCs. The origin of the receptors is a man between 18 and 29 years old in good health and CMV-seropositive.

This clone has just a few counts. The rearrangement links TRBV27 to TRBJ2-2; 14 positions match TRBD2. CDR3 length: 16 residues. The V gene end was trimmed by 4 bases and the J gene end by 7 bases; junction bases not matched to a gene: 5. Germline V lookup: CDR1 MNHEY, CDR2 SMNVEV (reference sequence). CDR3 sequence reads: CASSYRLAGGNGELFF. The DNA for the CDR3 is TGTGCCAGCAGTTACAGACTAGCGGGAGGGAACGGGGAGCTGTTTTTT.

V and J are TRBV4-1 and TRBJ2-3, with 7 positions matching TRBD2. This CDR3 region has 17 residues. Losses at the gene ends were 5 bases for V and 4 bases for J; bases not matched to a gene: 15. Germline CDR1 is MGHRA and CDR2 is YSYEKL. CDR3 sequence reads: CASSSHPSGKGSDTQYF. For the CDR3, the DNA is TGCGCCAGCAGCTCCCACCCGAGCGGGAAAGGGTCAGATACGCAGTATTTT.

The J gene is TRBJ1-2, the V gene TRBV29-1; D possibly corresponds to TRBD1 (6 bases). CDR1 is SQVTM and CDR2 is ANQGSEA in the germline V gene. Trimming stripped 3 bases from V and 8 bases from J, with 13 bases between. This CDR3 has 12 residues. The chain's CDR3 is CSVDGGRRGYTF. CDR3 bases: TGCAGCGTTGATGGGGGCCGGAGGGGCTACACCTTC.

The rearrangement uses TRBV19 and TRBJ1-5, with D uncertain. Germline values: CDR1 LNHDA, CDR2 SQIVND (reference sequence). The V end lost 1 base, the J end lost 3 bases, and 10 bases lay between the germline ends. The CDR3 is 15 residues long. The CDR3: CASSIGVQNNQPQHF. The CDR3 region has the DNA TGTGCCAGTAGTATAGGGGTACAGAACAATCAGCCCCAGCATTTT.

J is TRBJ1-2 and V is TRBV5-6, with D perhaps matching TRBD1 (6 bases). The CDR3 spans 16 residues. V lost 1 base and J lost 3, with 16 bases in between. The germline V gene has CDR1 SGHDT and CDR2 YYEEEE. The CDR3 protein is CASSLTGKSADYGYTF. CDR3 DNA: TGTGCCAGCAGCTTGACAGGGAAATCGGCGGACTATGGCTACACCTTC.

V and J are TRBV5-1 and TRBJ2-1, with TRBD1 identical over 10 bases. Germline CDR1 and CDR2: SGHRS and YFSETQ. Trimming removed 4 bases from V and 2 bases from J; junction bases left unmatched: 3. This CDR3 comprises 15 residues. This CDR3 reads CASSLGQGAYNEQFF. CDR3 in DNA: TGCGCCAGCAGCCTCGGACAGGGGGCCTACAATGAGCAGTTCTTC.

The table lists this clone with a count of one. This chain connects TRBV6-1 to TRBJ1-5; D remains ambiguous. The germline gives CDR1 MNHNS, CDR2 SASEGT. The CDR3 has 15 residues. V dropped 1 base and J dropped 3 bases, with 10 bases sitting between them. This CDR3 is CASSEVLQPNQPQHF. CDR3 sequence (DNA): TGTGCCAGCAGTGAAGTTTTACAACCCAATCAGCCCCAGCATTTT.

As concerns this clone: A read error may account for a junction end that differs from germline. The chain links TRBV7-7 to TRBJ2-3; D perhaps matches TRBD2 (6 bases). The CDR3 has 15 amino acids. Germline values: CDR1 SSHAT, CDR2 FNYEAQ (reference sequence). DNA for the CDR3: TGTGCTAGCAGCTTAGGAGCGGGCCGCACAGATACGCAGTATTTT. Protein product: CASSLGAGRTDTQYF.

As DNA, the CDR3 is TGTGCCAGCAGTGCGGACAGGGGGGAAACTGAAGCTTTCTTT. Amino acids: CASSADRGETEAFF. The chain links TRBV6-1 to TRBJ1-1; TRBD1 aligns across 10 bases. The CDR3 covers 14 residues. Per the germline V gene, CDR1 is MNHNS and CDR2 is SASEGT. V gave up 4 bases and J gave up 5 bases; unmatched junction bases: 4.

The chain uses TRBV27 and TRBJ2-5, with 12 bases lining up with TRBD2. The CDR3 is made up of 15 amino acids. Germline V CDR1 and CDR2: MNHEY, SMNVEV (reference sequence). The V segment lost 10 bases and the J segment 4 bases; nucleotides outside the gene matches: 10. The CDR3 reads CATGLAGRGGETQYF. DNA of the CDR3: TGTGCCACTGGACTAGCGGGAAGAGGGGGAGAGACCCAGTACTTC.

About this clone: Other DNA sequences in this sample translate to the same CDR3. This chain joins TRBV6-6 and TRBJ1-6; 8 nucleotides agree with TRBD1. The J segment lost 10 bases and the V segment lost 6 bases, leaving 8 bases of the junction unmatched. Germline V gene lookup returns CDR1 MNHNY and CDR2 SVGAGI (reference sequence). The CDR3 is 14 residues long. CDR3 coding DNA: TGTGCCAGCAGCTTTACAGGGGGGAGCTCACCCCTCCACTTT. This sequence encodes CASSFTGGSSPLHF.

This chain connects TRBV2 to TRBJ2-7; a possible D gene is TRBD2 (5 bases). The CDR3 runs to 14 residues. CDR1 and CDR2 (germline): SNHLY, FYNNEI. Deletions cut 7 bases from V and 3 bases from J, with 16 bases between. The CDR3 DNA sequence: TGTGCCAGCACTCGGGCCCTAGAGGGCTACGAGCAGTACTTC. It translates to CASTRALEGYEQYF.

This chain connects TRBV2 to TRBJ1-6; 9 bases are a match to TRBD1. This CDR3 region has 14 residues. Trimming at V came to 6 bases and at J to 7 bases, leaving 4 bases not matched to a gene. From germline, CDR1 is SNHLY and CDR2 FYNNEI. CDR3 bases: TGTGCCAGCAGAGTCGGACAGGGGAATTCACCCCTCCACTTT. As protein: CASRVGQGNSPLHF. The full variable domain, with the rest looked up from reference TRBV2 and TRBJ1-6, is EPEVTQTPSHQVTQMGQEVILRCVPISNHLYFYWYRQILGQKVEFLVSFYNNEISEKSEIFDDQFSVERPDGSNFTLKIRSTKLEDSAMYFCASRVGQGNSPLHFGNGTRLTVT.

This clone came up once. The rearrangement uses TRBV27 and TRBJ1-4; 10 nucleotides match TRBD1. Unmatched junction bases numbered 10, after V lost 1 base and J lost 2 bases. Germline CDR1 MNHEY, CDR2 SMNVEV (reference sequence). The CDR3 sequence is 19 residues long. This CDR3 reads CASSLLGDRGPQTNEKLFF. The CDR3 bases are TGTGCCAGCAGTTTATTAGGGGACAGGGGCCCTCAGACTAATGAAAAACTGTTTTTT.

With regard to this clone: Mismatch with germline at one junction end may stem from a read error. The CDR3 DNA reads TGCGCCAGCAGCGCTGGGACAGGGCACGAGCAGTACTTC. Translated: CASSAGTGHEQYF. The rearrangement links TRBV5-4 to TRBJ2-7; 9 bases fit TRBD1. Germline V gene sequence: CDR1 SGHNT, CDR2 YYREEE (reference sequence). CDR3 size: 13 residues.

The rearrangement links TRBV30 to TRBJ2-1, with 10 bases lining up with TRBD2. The CDR3 sequence is 12 residues long. Per the germline V gene, CDR1 is GTSNPN and CDR2 is SVGIG (reference sequence). V lost 7 bases, J lost 7 bases, and 4 bases stayed unmatched. The CDR3 region has the DNA TGTGCCTCTAGCGGGGGTCAAAATGAGCAGTTCTTC. It yields the protein CASSGGQNEQFF.

This chain links TRBV14 with TRBJ1-6; D unresolved. The CDR3 has 14 residues. V was clipped by 6 bases and J by 0 bases, with 6 bases between them. Germline values: CDR1 SGHDN, CDR2 FVKESK. CDR3 region: CASRISSYNSPLHF. The CDR3 DNA follows: TGTGCCAGCAGAATCAGCTCCTATAATTCACCCCTCCACTTT.

In this sample, this clone turned up once. The chain links TRBV7-2 to TRBJ2-5; no definite D call. CDR1 SGHTA and CDR2 FQGNSA come from the germline V gene. The V and J ends lost 3 bases and 8 bases respectively, with 13 bases between them. The CDR3 has 13 amino acids. CDR3 residues: CASSLLTPRTQYF. CDR3 DNA sequence: TGTGCCAGCAGCTTGCTCACCCCGAGAACCCAGTACTTC.

This clone showed up just once. At one end, the junction sequence differs from germline, possibly due to a read error. This sequence joins TRBV11-2 and TRBJ1-3; 8 bases line up with TRBD1. The CDR3 runs to 15 residues. CDR1 and CDR2 (germline): SGHAT, FQNNGV. CDR3 sequence: CASSPNRDRSLVRVF. The CDR3 bases are TGTGCCAGCAGTCCAAACCGGGACAGGAGCCTCGTACGGGTTTTT. Together with reference TRBV11-2 and TRBJ1-3, the CDR3 gives the full variable domain: EAGVAQSPRYKIIEKRQSVAFWCNPISGHATLYWYQQILGQGPKLLIQFQNNGVVDDSQLPKDRFSAERLKGVDSTLKIQPAKLEDSAVYLCASSPNRDRSLVRVFGEGSWLTVV.

This clone was observed a single time. The chain links TRBV5-1 to TRBJ2-1; no definite D call. The V and J ends lost 0 bases and 1 base respectively, with 8 bases between them. The CDR3 length is 15 residues. Germline V lookup: CDR1 SGHRS, CDR2 YFSETQ. The CDR3 bases are TGCGCCAGCAGCTTGGAGGCGGTATCCTACAATGAGCAGTTCTTC. It codes for CASSLEAVSYNEQFF.

CDR3 sequence: CASSLALAGASMNTEAFF. CDR3 DNA: TGCGCCAGCAGCTTGGCCCTAGCGGGGGCTTCCATGAACACTGAAGCTTTCTTT. The gene calls are TRBV5-1 and TRBJ1-1, with D possibly TRBD1 on 6 matching bases. The germline CDR1 and CDR2 sequences are SGHRS and YFSETQ. This CDR3 comprises 18 residues. Trimming removed 0 bases at V and 0 bases at J, with 18 bases between.

The rearrangement uses TRBV7-9 and TRBJ2-3; 10 bases line up with TRBD2. From germline, CDR1 is SEHNR and CDR2 FQNEAQ (reference sequence). This CDR3 region has 16 residues. With V trimmed by 1 base and J by 4 bases, 5 bases remained unmatched. The chain's CDR3 is CASSLVLAGAADTQYF. CDR3 coding DNA: TGTGCCAGCAGCTTAGTCCTAGCGGGAGCGGCAGATACGCAGTATTTT.

This clone was detected a few times. The V and J genes are TRBV7-6 and TRBJ1-1; D is unresolved. The CDR3 runs to 13 residues. CDR1 is SGHVS and CDR2 is FNYEAQ in the germline V gene. Trimming cost V 6 bases and J 0 bases, with 8 bases left between them. CDR3: CASSPTVNTEAFF. CDR3 bases: TGTGCCAGCAGTCCTACCGTGAACACTGAAGCTTTCTTT.

V usage is TRBV19 and J usage is TRBJ1-2; D gene unclear. Per the germline V gene, CDR1 is LNHDA and CDR2 is SQIVND (reference sequence). V shed 8 bases and J shed 0 bases, with 13 bases lying between them. The CDR3 totals 14 residues. The CDR3 loop reads CASGLTQPNYGYTF. For the CDR3, the DNA is TGTGCCAGTGGACTAACACAGCCTAACTATGGCTACACCTTC. Together with reference TRBV19 and TRBJ1-2, the CDR3 gives the full variable domain: DGGITQSPKYLFRKEGQNVTLSCEQNLNHDAMYWYRQDPGQGLRLIYYSQIVNDFQKGDIAEGYSVSREKKESFPLTVTSAQKNPTAFYLCASGLTQPNYGYTFGSGTRLTVV.

The rearrangement links TRBV18 to TRBJ1-1; TRBD1 matches at 7 bases. V lost 10 bases to trimming and J lost 7 bases; unmatched junction nucleotides: 12. The length of the CDR3 is 13 residues. CDR1 and CDR2 (germline): KGHSH, LQKENI. The CDR3 is CATIQSRDSEAFF. In DNA, the CDR3 is TGTGCCACAATTCAGTCCCGGGACAGTGAAGCTTTCTTT. Full variable domain (remainder filled in from reference TRBV18 and TRBJ1-1): NAGVMQNPRHLVRRRGQEARLRCSPMKGHSHVYWYRQLPEEGLKFMVYLQKENIIDESGMPKERFSAEFPKEGPSILRIQQVVRGDSAAYFCATIQSRDSEAFFGQGTRLTVV.

V is TRBV5-6 and J is TRBJ2-3; perhaps TRBD1 as D (5 bases). CDR3 length equals 14 residues. In germline, CDR1 is SGHDT, CDR2 YYEEEE. Trimming removed 1 base from V and 6 bases from J, with 12 bases in between. CDR3 nucleotide sequence: TGTGCCAGCAGCTTGTCAGGGAATTGGGATACGCAGTATTTT. Its translation: CASSLSGNWDTQYF.

V gene TRBV29-1 combines with J gene TRBJ2-1; D is perhaps TRBD1 (5 bases). Germline values: CDR1 SQVTM, CDR2 ANQGSEA. The CDR3 sequence is 14 residues long. V was trimmed by 1 base and J by 6 bases, leaving 13 bases between them. The CDR3 nucleotides are TGCAGCGTTGAAGGGGCAGGGATAGTCAATGAGCAGTTCTTC. It is translated as CSVEGAGIVNEQFF.

This chain links TRBV30 with TRBJ1-2; TRBD1 might be the D (5 bases). CDR1 is GTSNPN, CDR2 SVGIG, per germline (reference sequence). This CDR3 has 13 residues. Trimming pared 3 bases from V and 2 bases from J, leaving 10 bases between. The CDR3 sequence is CAWSSRVNYGYTF. DNA of the CDR3: TGTGCCTGGAGCAGCAGGGTAAACTATGGCTACACCTTC.

The chain carries TRBV27 and TRBJ2-7; D may be TRBD2 (6 bases). V gave up 1 base and J gave up 3 bases, with 13 bases separating them. There are 15 residues in the CDR3. CDR1 MNHEY and CDR2 SMNVEV come from the germline V gene (reference sequence). The CDR3 loop is CASSLYGSVLYEQYF. The CDR3 coding sequence is TGTGCCAGCAGTTTATACGGGAGTGTTCTCTACGAGCAGTACTTC.

The rearrangement uses TRBV12-5 and TRBJ1-2, with 7 bases that match TRBD1. Germline CDR1 is LGHNT and CDR2 is FRNRAP. The junction had 11 bases not matched to a gene; V was cut back by 2 bases and J by 8 bases. CDR3 length: 15 residues. The CDR3 protein is CASGLSDDRDEGYTF. The CDR3 DNA sequence: TGTGCTAGTGGTTTGTCAGATGACAGGGACGAGGGCTACACCTTC.

This clone was counted only a few times. This chain connects TRBV5-1 to TRBJ1-2; 8 bases map to TRBD1. The V segment lost 3 bases and the J segment 5 bases; nucleotides outside the gene matches: 6. The CDR3 has 14 residues. The V gene's germline CDR1 is SGHRS and CDR2 YFSETQ. The CDR3 here is CASSSQQGDYGYTF. In DNA, the CDR3 is TGCGCCAGCAGCTCCCAACAGGGGGATTATGGCTACACCTTC.

The chain carries TRBV11-3 and TRBJ2-2, with D perhaps TRBD1 (6 bases). CDR3 length: 16 amino acids. Per germline, CDR1 SGHNT and CDR2 YENEEA. V shed 4 bases and J shed 8 bases, with 20 bases lying between them. CDR3 bases: TGTGCCAGCAGCTCAAGGACAGCCTATTATAGGGGGGAGCTGTTTTTT. Its translation: CASSSRTAYYRGELFF.